The clone carrying this T cell receptor (beta chain) was detected a few times. The target antigen is unknown. In the same sample, other DNA sequences code for this CDR3. This sample is drawn from a study of beta chain features in type 1 diabetes. Study-wide results and caveats: Researchers could not determine here whether HLA type influences TCRB rearrangement. The naive, central memory and Treg TCRB repertoires showed an apparent similarity that was greater among patients than among healthy donors.

CDR1 ENHRY and CDR2 SYGVKD come from the germline V gene. The V end was cut by 0 bases, the J end by 4 bases, with 7 bases between. CDR3 length equals 13 residues. Sequenced material consisted of expressed TCRB transcripts (all of the isolated RNA was reverse transcribed). The data were produced by immunoSEQ multiplex PCR, yet TCRdb's version contains in-frame clones alone and is incomplete. The sample records around 310,000 clones, roughly 9.6% being singletons. Based on CD45RO/CCR7/CD25/CD127/CD95/CD27, CD4+ regulatory, stem cell-like memory, naive and central memory cells were sorted. Sort purity for all populations was recorded as exceeding 98%.

Sample: naive CD4+ T cells from blood. The source of this sequence is a young woman in good health. This chain uses TRBV10-3 with TRBJ2-7; no clear D. CDR3 coding DNA: TGTGCCATCAGTGAGTCTAGCAGTTACGAGCAGTACTTC. It codes for CAISESSSYEQYF.